The T cell receptor (beta chain) under discussion was sequenced for a study of T cells after yellow fever vaccination. Overall study results and limits: Overlap between CD4 and CD8 compartments was detected for a small share of clonotypes. The bulk population could contribute abundant contaminating clonotypes to FACS-sorted repertoires.

Conversion of TCR transcripts into cDNA relied on 5'RACE template switching, which added a universal primer site and UMIs. TCRdb re-analysed the 5' RACE reads in MiXCR, keeping a single row per CDR3 protein. Of about 310,000 distinct CDR3 sequences detected, around 3.6% appear once; the ten largest clones hold about 20%. This clonotype was recorded many times. What it binds is unknown. The V gene's germline CDR1 is KGHSH and CDR2 LQKENI. CDR3 size: 12 residues. V dropped 6 bases and J dropped 7 bases, with 13 bases sitting between them. V and J are TRBV18 and TRBJ2-7, with a weak D call TRBD2 (6 bases). This TCR was recovered from a man between 18 and 35 years old who received the YFV17D yellow fever vaccine. Here the sequenced sample was PBMCs, taken on the day of the yellow fever booster vaccination. The CDR3 DNA is TGTGCCAGCTCTCCGGTTGGGGGGGAGCAGTACGTC. This gives the protein CASSPVGGEQYV.